These T cell receptor beta chains were read from a single sample in a study of T-cell reconstitution after alpha-beta-depleted transplantation in children. TCRdb re-analysed the PCR reads in MiXCR, keeping a single row per CDR3 protein. The profile shows about 580,000 distinct CDR3 sequences, 25% to 30% of them singletons. The material was PBMCs, obtained before TCRalphabeta/CD19-depleted stem cell transplant. These receptors all stem from a boy under three years old with Wiskott-Aldrich syndrome, due to receive a stem cell transplant. Each CDR3 is given with its conserved first and last residue. Fields, in order: V gene, clone size, D gene, J gene, CDR3 DNA, CDR3 protein. D genes are given only for firm matches. A row's size may be missing; if present it is once, few, many or a size class.

V gene: TRBV7-9
clone size: .
D gene: TRBD2
J gene: TRBJ2-1
CDR3 DNA: TGTGCCAGCAGCTTTGATAGCGGGAGCATCGCCTACAATGAGCAGTTCTTC
CDR3 protein: CASSFDSGSIAYNEQFF

V gene: TRBV20-1
clone size: .
D gene: .
J gene: TRBJ2-1
CDR3 DNA: TGCAGTGCTACCGATCCCAGCCTCTACAATGAGCAGTTCTTC
CDR3 protein: CSATDPSLYNEQFF

V gene: TRBV29-1
clone size: .
D gene: TRBD2
J gene: TRBJ2-3
CDR3 DNA: TGCAGCGTTGGGGGAGGGCCCCCCGGAGATACGCAGTATTTT
CDR3 protein: CSVGGGPPGDTQYF

V gene: TRBV20-1
clone size: .
D gene: .
J gene: TRBJ1-4
CDR3 DNA: TGCAGTGCTAAGGGGACTAATGAAAAACTGTTTTTT
CDR3 protein: CSAKGTNEKLFF

V gene: TRBV6-1
clone size: .
D gene: TRBD1
J gene: TRBJ2-5
CDR3 DNA: TGTGCCAGCACCCCATCAGGGGGCCGGGAGACCCAGTACTTC
CDR3 protein: CASTPSGGRETQYF

V gene: TRBV12-3/TRBV12-4
clone size: .
D gene: .
J gene: TRBJ2-2
CDR3 DNA: TGTGCCAGCAGCTTCCGGAGAACCGGGGAGCTGTTTTTT
CDR3 protein: CASSFRRTGELFF

V gene: TRBV2
clone size: .
D gene: TRBD2
J gene: TRBJ2-1
CDR3 DNA: TGTGCCAGCATAAGTCCCAGCGGGAGAGGGAATGAGCAGTTCTTC
CDR3 protein: CASISPSGRGNEQFF

V gene: TRBV12-3/TRBV12-4
clone size: few
D gene: TRBD1
J gene: TRBJ1-5
CDR3 DNA: TGTGCCAGCAGTCCAAAAGCAGGGGGCGGGCAGCCCCAGCATTTT
CDR3 protein: CASSPKAGGGQPQHF

V gene: TRBV5-1
clone size: few
D gene: .
J gene: TRBJ2-1
CDR3 DNA: TGCGCCAGCGGACCGGGACTTCCACCGAATGAGCAGTTCTTC
CDR3 protein: CASGPGLPPNEQFF

V gene: TRBV5-4
clone size: once
D gene: TRBD2
J gene: TRBJ2-3
CDR3 DNA: TGTGCCAGCAGCAAGGGGATTAGCGGGAAAGATACGCAGTATTTT
CDR3 protein: CASSKGISGKDTQYF

V gene: TRBV15
clone size: few
D gene: .
J gene: TRBJ2-1
CDR3 DNA: TGTGCCACCAGCAGCGAGGCAGAGTCCTACAATGAGCAGTTCTTC
CDR3 protein: CATSSEAESYNEQFF

V gene: TRBV28
clone size: .
D gene: TRBD1
J gene: TRBJ2-7
CDR3 DNA: TGTGCCAGCAGTCGGACAGGGGATACGGGGGAGCAGTACTTC
CDR3 protein: CASSRTGDTGEQYF

V gene: TRBV5-6
clone size: .
D gene: TRBD2
J gene: TRBJ2-5
CDR3 DNA: TGTGCCAGCAGCTTGGAAAGGGTACTAGCGGCCGGCGGGACCCAGTACTTC
CDR3 protein: CASSLERVLAAGGTQYF

V gene: TRBV18
clone size: many
D gene: .
J gene: TRBJ1-1
CDR3 DNA: TGTGCCAGCTCACCCAGGGCGTGGGACACTGAAGCTTTCTTT
CDR3 protein: CASSPRAWDTEAFF

V gene: TRBV4-1
clone size: .
D gene: .
J gene: TRBJ1-1
CDR3 DNA: TGCGCCAGCAGCCTGTCCTCGGGGCCGGGCACTGAAGCTTTCTTT
CDR3 protein: CASSLSSGPGTEAFF

V gene: TRBV2
clone size: few
D gene: .
J gene: TRBJ1-3
CDR3 DNA: TGTGCCAGCTACACAATTAAGGGGCCCGGAAACACCATATATTTT
CDR3 protein: CASYTIKGPGNTIYF

V gene: TRBV12-3/TRBV12-4
clone size: few
D gene: TRBD1
J gene: TRBJ2-1
CDR3 DNA: TGTGCCAGCAGTTGGGACAGGGTTGGTGAGCAGTTCTTC
CDR3 protein: CASSWDRVGEQFF

V gene: TRBV10-3
clone size: few
D gene: TRBD2
J gene: TRBJ2-1
CDR3 DNA: TGTGCCATCAGTGAGGGACTAGTGGTACTCGATGAGCAGTTCTTC
CDR3 protein: CAISEGLVVLDEQFF

V gene: TRBV30
clone size: few
D gene: .
J gene: TRBJ2-7
CDR3 DNA: TGTGCCTGGAGTAGGAGTTACGAGCAGTACTTC
CDR3 protein: CAWSRSYEQYF

V gene: TRBV11-2
clone size: .
D gene: .
J gene: TRBJ2-4
CDR3 DNA: TGTGCCAGCAGCTTAGAATATGAGGGAAACATTCAGTACTTC
CDR3 protein: CASSLEYEGNIQYF

V gene: TRBV7-3
clone size: few
D gene: .
J gene: TRBJ1-1
CDR3 DNA: TGTGCCAGCAGCTTAATGGAGGGTGGTGAAGCTTTCTTT
CDR3 protein: CASSLMEGGEAFF

V gene: TRBV10-3
clone size: few
D gene: TRBD2
J gene: TRBJ2-7
CDR3 DNA: TGTGCCATCAGTGGACAACCTAGCGGACCCAGAGCCTACGAGCAGTACTTC
CDR3 protein: CAISGQPSGPRAYEQYF

V gene: TRBV4-2
clone size: .
D gene: .
J gene: TRBJ1-1
CDR3 DNA: TGTGCCAGCAGCCTACAGGGCAGCAGCAACACTGAAGCTTTCTTT
CDR3 protein: CASSLQGSSNTEAFF

V gene: TRBV5-1
clone size: .
D gene: .
J gene: TRBJ2-5
CDR3 DNA: TGCGCCAGCAGCGGAAACACGGGCGGGGAGACCCAGTACTTC
CDR3 protein: CASSGNTGGETQYF

V gene: TRBV7-9
clone size: .
D gene: TRBD1
J gene: TRBJ1-1
CDR3 DNA: TGTGCCAGCAGCTCCGGGGACAGGGTGAACACTGAAGCTTTCTTT
CDR3 protein: CASSSGDRVNTEAFF

V gene: TRBV9
clone size: .
D gene: TRBD2
J gene: TRBJ2-1
CDR3 DNA: TGTGCCAGCAGCGCTAGCGGGAGGTCGGGGGATGAGCAGTTCTTC
CDR3 protein: CASSASGRSGDEQFF

V gene: TRBV29-1
clone size: .
D gene: TRBD1
J gene: TRBJ1-5
CDR3 DNA: TGCAGCGTTGGAGACAGGGGTAATCAGCCCCAGCATTTT
CDR3 protein: CSVGDRGNQPQHF

V gene: TRBV9
clone size: .
D gene: .
J gene: TRBJ1-1
CDR3 DNA: TGTGCCAGCAGCGTAGGGGTCTGGGAGAACACTGAAGCTTTCTTT
CDR3 protein: CASSVGVWENTEAFF

V gene: TRBV7-3
clone size: few
D gene: .
J gene: TRBJ2-1
CDR3 DNA: TGTGCCAGCAGCTTAGTAGGGATCAATGAGCAGTTCTTC
CDR3 protein: CASSLVGINEQFF

V gene: TRBV7-6
clone size: .
D gene: TRBD2
J gene: TRBJ2-1
CDR3 DNA: TGTGCCAGCAGCTTAGTGGGACTAGCCGACAATGAGCAGTTCTTC
CDR3 protein: CASSLVGLADNEQFF

V gene: TRBV6-1
clone size: .
D gene: .
J gene: TRBJ1-2
CDR3 DNA: TGTGCCAGCAGTGAAGGTCCTAACCCCCTCTATGGCTACACCTTC
CDR3 protein: CASSEGPNPLYGYTF

V gene: TRBV18
clone size: .
D gene: .
J gene: TRBJ2-1
CDR3 DNA: TGTGCCAGCTCACCGATTCGGGACAATGAGCAGTTCTTC
CDR3 protein: CASSPIRDNEQFF

V gene: TRBV18
clone size: .
D gene: .
J gene: TRBJ2-7
CDR3 DNA: TGTGCCAGCTCACGAAATCCCGGGGCGACTTCCTACGAGCAGTACTTC
CDR3 protein: CASSRNPGATSYEQYF

V gene: TRBV15
clone size: few
D gene: .
J gene: TRBJ1-1
CDR3 DNA: TGTGCCACCAGCAGAGAGAACACTGAAGCTTTCTTT
CDR3 protein: CATSRENTEAFF

V gene: TRBV20-1
clone size: .
D gene: TRBD2
J gene: TRBJ2-1
CDR3 DNA: TGCAGTGCTAGGGGAGGGACTTTCTCCTACAATGAGCAGTTCTTC
CDR3 protein: CSARGGTFSYNEQFF

V gene: TRBV5-1
clone size: few
D gene: .
J gene: TRBJ2-3
CDR3 DNA: TGCGCCAGCAGCCCTGGGGACCTTAGAAAGGATTTT
CDR3 protein: CASSPGDLRKDF

V gene: TRBV7-9
clone size: .
D gene: .
J gene: TRBJ2-5
CDR3 DNA: TGTGCCAGCAGCTCCCGGGACCCCGGGGAGACCCAGTACTTC
CDR3 protein: CASSSRDPGETQYF

V gene: TRBV6-5
clone size: .
D gene: .
J gene: TRBJ1-2
CDR3 DNA: TGTGCCAGCAGTTCAGGAGTGCGAACTAACTATGGCTACACCTTC
CDR3 protein: CASSSGVRTNYGYTF

V gene: TRBV10-3
clone size: .
D gene: TRBD2
J gene: TRBJ2-1
CDR3 DNA: TGTGCCATCAGTGACCCCGTACTAGCGGGAGGGCAAAATGAGCAGTTCTTC
CDR3 protein: CAISDPVLAGGQNEQFF

V gene: TRBV29-1
clone size: few
D gene: TRBD1
J gene: TRBJ2-7
CDR3 DNA: TGCAGCGTTCGACAGGGGTTTTTATACGAGCAGTACTTC
CDR3 protein: CSVRQGFLYEQYF

V gene: TRBV10-3
clone size: many
D gene: TRBD2
J gene: TRBJ2-7
CDR3 DNA: TGTGCCATCAGTGCGCGATACCCCGGGACTAGCGGGAGCTCAGCCTCCTACGAGCAGTACTTC
CDR3 protein: CAISARYPGTSGSSASYEQYF

V gene: TRBV20-1
clone size: few
D gene: TRBD2
J gene: TRBJ2-3
CDR3 DNA: TGCAGTGCCAGACTAGCGGGAGGAGGCACAGATACGCAGTATTTT
CDR3 protein: CSARLAGGGTDTQYF

V gene: TRBV27
clone size: once
D gene: TRBD1
J gene: TRBJ2-6
CDR3 DNA: TGTGCCAGCAATCGTCCCGGGACAGGGACTGGGGCCAACGTCCTGACTTTC
CDR3 protein: CASNRPGTGTGANVLTF

V gene: TRBV5-1
clone size: .
D gene: .
J gene: TRBJ2-1
CDR3 DNA: TGCGCCAGCAGCTCCCTCGTAACCTCCTACAATGAGCAGTTCTTC
CDR3 protein: CASSSLVTSYNEQFF

V gene: TRBV20-1
clone size: .
D gene: TRBD2
J gene: TRBJ2-1
CDR3 DNA: TGCAGTGCTAGTGGAGGACTAGCGGGGGACAATGAGCAGTTCTTC
CDR3 protein: CSASGGLAGDNEQFF

V gene: TRBV10-2
clone size: .
D gene: TRBD2
J gene: TRBJ2-3
CDR3 DNA: TGCGCCAGCGCTCCTCCGGGACTAGGGACAGATACGCAGTATTTT
CDR3 protein: CASAPPGLGTDTQYF

V gene: TRBV20-1
clone size: once
D gene: TRBD2
J gene: TRBJ2-1
CDR3 DNA: TGCAGTGCTCTCAGACTAGCGGCAGACAATGAGCAGTTCTTC
CDR3 protein: CSALRLAADNEQFF

V gene: TRBV5-6
clone size: .
D gene: .
J gene: TRBJ2-4
CDR3 DNA: TGTGCCAGCAGCTTGGGAGGCCTGATTCAGTACTTC
CDR3 protein: CASSLGGLIQYF

V gene: TRBV5-1
clone size: few
D gene: .
J gene: TRBJ2-3
CDR3 DNA: TGCGCCAGCAGGACTAGACACACAGATACGCAGTATTTT
CDR3 protein: CASRTRHTDTQYF

V gene: TRBV20-1
clone size: once
D gene: .
J gene: TRBJ1-5
CDR3 DNA: TGCAGTGCTAGTGATAGAGGTAGCAATCAGCCCCAGCATTTT
CDR3 protein: CSASDRGSNQPQHF

V gene: TRBV20-1
clone size: few
D gene: .
J gene: TRBJ1-6
CDR3 DNA: TGCAGTGCTAGAGAGGTGGAGTATAATTCACCCCTCCACTTT
CDR3 protein: CSAREVEYNSPLHF

V gene: TRBV29-1
clone size: .
D gene: .
J gene: TRBJ2-1
CDR3 DNA: TGCAGCGTTGACGGGGCCCAATCCTACAATGAGCAGTTCTTC
CDR3 protein: CSVDGAQSYNEQFF

V gene: TRBV27
clone size: .
D gene: .
J gene: TRBJ2-3
CDR3 DNA: TGTGCCAGCAGTTCCAAGGGGGTCTCCACAGATACGCAGTATTTT
CDR3 protein: CASSSKGVSTDTQYF

V gene: TRBV2
clone size: few
D gene: .
J gene: TRBJ2-7
CDR3 DNA: TGTGCCAGCAGTGAAAGTAGGGGAACCTACGAGCAGTACTTC
CDR3 protein: CASSESRGTYEQYF

V gene: TRBV15
clone size: few
D gene: .
J gene: TRBJ2-1
CDR3 DNA: TGTGCCACCAGCAGAACTGACCAGCGGCAGTTCTTC
CDR3 protein: CATSRTDQRQFF

V gene: TRBV20-1
clone size: few
D gene: .
J gene: TRBJ2-5
CDR3 DNA: TGCAGTGCTAGAGATAACAACCAAGAGACCCAGTACTTC
CDR3 protein: CSARDNNQETQYF